A single sample gave rise to the 5 T cell receptor beta chains below, sequenced in a study of blood T cell repertoires in COVID-19. Only in-frame clones appear in the TCRdb table, and some are missing; sequencing was by immunoSEQ multiplex PCR. Here the sample spans approximately 130,000 clones, over 70% being singletons. Input material: peripheral blood. These receptors were taken from an older man with acute or convalescent COVID-19.

J is TRBJ1-5 and V is TRBV28, with D hard to call. The length of the CDR3 is 16 residues. The germline V and J ends were trimmed by 3 bases and 0 bases, with 12 bases remaining between them. Germline lookup yields CDR1 MDHEN and CDR2 SYDVKM. CDR3 nucleotide sequence: TGTGCCAGCAGTTTTTGGAGAGAAAATAGCAATCAGCCCCAGCATTTT. This sequence encodes CASSFWRENSNQPQHF. The full variable domain, its missing parts supplied by reference TRBV28 and TRBJ1-5, is DVKVTQSSRYLVKRTGEKVFLECVQDMDHENMFWYRQDPGLGLRLIYFSYDVKMKEKGDIPEGYSVSREKKERFSLILESASTNQTSMYLCASSFWRENSNQPQHFGDGTRLSIL.

The chain couples TRBV5-1 to TRBJ2-2; 7 bases line up with TRBD1. The CDR3 extends over 15 amino acids. J was trimmed by 0 bases and V by 4 bases; bases with no gene match: 3. Germline V gives CDR1 SGHRS, CDR2 YFSETQ. This CDR3 reads CASSPGQPNTGELFF. CDR3 sequence (DNA): TGCGCCAGCAGCCCGGGACAGCCGAACACCGGGGAGCTGTTTTTT.

Only one count was recorded for this clone. The chain has TRBV10-3 and TRBJ2-1, with 8 nucleotides matching TRBD1. CDR3 size: 13 residues. V gave up 8 bases and J gave up 7 bases; unmatched junction bases: 7. Germline values: CDR1 ENHRY, CDR2 SYGVKD. CDR3 nucleotide sequence: TGTGCCATCCGGACAGGGATTGAGAATGAGCAGTTCTTC. Translated, it gives CAIRTGIENEQFF.

The genes are TRBV19 and TRBJ1-5; possible D gene TRBD1, 6 bases. CDR3 length: 18 residues. Trimming pared 1 base from V and 4 bases from J, leaving 20 bases between. Germline assignment: CDR1 LNHDA and CDR2 SQIVND (reference sequence). The CDR3 protein is CASSIGPLPGGGNQPQHF. The CDR3 DNA reads as TGTGCCAGTAGTATAGGCCCCCTACCGGGGGGCGGGAATCAGCCCCAGCATTTT.

The chain joins TRBV5-1 to TRBJ1-2; D ambiguous. The CDR3 has 12 residues. V was shortened by 0 bases and J by 7 bases, with 7 bases between the two germline ends. The germline V gene has CDR1 SGHRS and CDR2 YFSETQ. In nucleotides, the CDR3 is TGCGCCAGCAGCTTGGAACTCGGTGGCTACACCTTC. Encoded protein: CASSLELGGYTF.